This is a list of T cell receptor beta chains from one sample in a study of cytomegalovirus exposure and HLA in healthy donors. TCRdb's table, derived via immunoSEQ multiplex PCR, lists solely in-frame clones and lacks some. The profile shows roughly 160,000 clones, roughly 79% of them singletons. The sample taken for sequencing was PBMCs. Source of these receptors: a woman between 45 and 65 years old in good health and CMV-seronegative. The CDR3 runs from the conserved cysteine through the conserved F or W. D genes are given only for firm matches. Clone size is stated in some rows and not others, as once, few, many or a class when expanded.

size	V	J	D	CDR3	DNA
many	TRBV6-5	TRBJ2-1	NA	CASSYSPFDEQFF	TGTGCCAGCAGTTACTCCCCTTTCGATGAGCAGTTCTTC
NA	TRBV2	TRBJ1-2	NA	CASSAGSTGYTF	TGTGCCAGCAGCGCAGGGTCAACCGGCTACACCTTC
NA	TRBV7-9	TRBJ2-1	NA	CASSSSKAGSSYNEQFF	TGTGCCAGCAGCTCTTCTAAGGCTGGGAGCTCCTACAATGAGCAGTTCTTC
NA	TRBV5-6	TRBJ1-2	NA	CASSLSTRGYTF	TGTGCCAGCAGCTTGTCCACGCGTGGCTACACCTTC
few	TRBV14	TRBJ2-3	NA	CASSRGRDTQYF	TGTGCCAGCAGTCGGGGGAGAGATACGCAGTATTTT
NA	TRBV6-5	TRBJ1-3	NA	CASSYPGGTIYF	TGTGCCAGCAGTTACCCGGGGGGCACCATATATTTT
NA	TRBV7-2	TRBJ2-5	TRBD1	CASSQDRPWETQYF	TGTGCCAGCAGCCAGGACAGGCCGTGGGAGACCCAGTACTTC
NA	TRBV7-8	TRBJ2-1	TRBD1	CASEGGSEQFF	TGTGCCAGTGAAGGGGGCTCTGAGCAGTTCTTC
once	TRBV5-1	TRBJ1-1	NA	CASSGGQLYTEAFF	TGCGCCAGCAGCGGAGGACAGCTGTACACTGAAGCTTTCTTT
NA	TRBV12-5	TRBJ1-5	TRBD1	CASGLGTGQPQHF	TGTGCTAGTGGTTTGGGGACAGGGCAGCCCCAGCATTTT
NA	TRBV5-1	TRBJ2-7	TRBD1	CASSLAPRQGTYEQYF	TGCGCCAGCAGCTTGGCCCCACGACAGGGAACCTACGAGCAGTACTTC
NA	TRBV4-2	TRBJ2-3	NA	CASSQDSYTQYF	TGTGCCAGCAGCCAAGATTCATATACGCAGTATTTT
NA	TRBV2	TRBJ2-1	NA	CASDRARSYNEQFF	TGTGCCAGCGATAGAGCCCGCTCCTACAATGAGCAGTTCTTC
NA	TRBV29-1	TRBJ2-2	NA	CSVGSSVVGGELFF	TGCAGCGTTGGGAGCTCAGTCGTCGGCGGGGAGCTGTTTTTT
once	TRBV19	TRBJ2-6	NA	CASSIPGAGANVLTF	TGTGCCAGTAGTATACCAGGGGCCGGGGCCAACGTCCTGACTTTC
NA	TRBV7-2	TRBJ2-5	TRBD2	CASSLGRGSSETQYF	TGTGCCAGCAGCTTAGGCCGCGGGAGCTCGGAGACCCAGTACTTC
few	TRBV13	TRBJ2-3	NA	CASSLGRADTQYF	TGTGCCAGCAGCTTAGGGAGGGCAGATACGCAGTATTTT
NA	TRBV5-1	TRBJ1-1	NA	CASSWGGQMNTEAFF	TGCGCCAGCAGTTGGGGAGGACAAATGAACACTGAAGCTTTCTTT
few	TRBV12-5	TRBJ1-6	TRBD1	CASGLVMTTGGNSPLHF	TGTGCTAGTGGTTTGGTAATGACAACAGGGGGGAATTCACCCCTCCACTTT
NA	TRBV30	TRBJ2-2	NA	CAWSALGTEGTGELFF	TGTGCCTGGAGTGCACTGGGGACTGAGGGTACCGGGGAGCTGTTTTTT
NA	TRBV6-5	TRBJ2-7	NA	CASSYSPSSGYEQYF	TGTGCCAGCAGTTACTCCCCGAGTAGCGGATACGAGCAGTACTTC
NA	TRBV19	TRBJ2-7	TRBD2	CASSIGGGYEQYF	TGTGCCAGTAGTATTGGGGGGGGCTACGAGCAGTACTTC
NA	TRBV9	TRBJ2-6	NA	CASSRQAGAGANVLTF	TGTGCCAGCAGCCGACAGGCCGGGGCTGGGGCCAACGTCCTGACTTTC
once	TRBV28	TRBJ1-2	NA	CASSPGQKGYTF	TGTGCCAGCAGTCCCGGACAGAAGGGCTACACCTTC
NA	TRBV2	TRBJ2-2	TRBD1	CASRRDRLEVGELFF	TGTGCCAGCAGACGGGACAGACTTGAGGTCGGGGAGCTGTTTTTT
NA	TRBV9	TRBJ2-5	NA	CASSVGAGSQETQYF	TGTGCCAGCAGCGTAGGGGCAGGTAGCCAAGAGACCCAGTACTTC
NA	TRBV19	TRBJ1-4	NA	CASSSYLRGGDEKLFF	TGTGCCAGTAGTTCCTACCTGAGGGGGGGAGATGAAAAACTGTTTTTT
NA	TRBV27	TRBJ2-1	NA	CASSVAGLSSYNEQFF	TGTGCCAGCAGTGTTGCAGGTCTCAGCTCCTACAATGAGCAGTTCTTC
few	TRBV7-9	TRBJ1-2	NA	CSPGRLPYGYTF	TGTTCCCCGGGTCGGTTGCCATATGGCTACACCTTC
NA	TRBV9	TRBJ2-7	TRBD2	CASSATSGGYEQYF	TGTGCCAGCAGCGCGACTAGCGGGGGGTACGAGCAGTACTTC
NA	TRBV5-1	TRBJ1-2	NA	CASSFWGQGILSNTF	NA
once	TRBV5-1	TRBJ2-5	TRBD2	CASSRGASGGLYQETQYF	TGCGCCAGCAGCCGCGGGGCTAGCGGGGGGCTTTACCAAGAGACCCAGTACTTC
NA	TRBV27	TRBJ1-4	NA	CASSLSGEGPTNEKLFF	TGTGCCAGCAGTCTCTCAGGGGAAGGACCAACTAATGAAAAACTGTTTTTT
NA	TRBV28	TRBJ1-2	TRBD1	CASSLGLAGGYGGYTF	TGTGCCAGCAGTTTAGGCCTGGCAGGGGGTTATGGGGGCTACACCTTC
NA	TRBV7-2	TRBJ2-7	NA	CASSSTTGSYEQYF	TGTGCCAGCAGCTCCACGACTGGATCCTACGAGCAGTACTTC
few	TRBV27	TRBJ2-1	NA	CASRPWNSSYNEQFF	TGTGCCAGCAGACCCTGGAACAGCTCCTACAATGAGCAGTTCTTC
NA	TRBV7-2	TRBJ2-5	TRBD1	CASSSTSGTGGETQYF	TGTGCCAGCAGCTCCACCTCAGGGACAGGGGGTGAGACCCAGTACTTC
NA	TRBV4-3	TRBJ2-7	TRBD1	CASSQDLTGGWEQYF	TGCGCCAGCAGCCAAGACCTCACAGGGGGGTGGGAGCAGTACTTC
NA	TRBV27	TRBJ2-7	TRBD2	CASSLLAGLLYF	TGTGCCAGCAGTTTGCTAGCGGGATTGTTGTACTTC
NA	TRBV27	TRBJ1-4	TRBD1	CASSLTGGWGEKLFF	TGTGCCAGCAGTTTGACAGGGGGATGGGGTGAAAAACTGTTTTTT
NA	TRBV2	TRBJ2-1	TRBD1	CASRQGQGPYNEQFF	TGTGCCAGCAGACAGGGACAGGGACCCTACAATGAGCAGTTCTTC
NA	TRBV9	TRBJ2-3	NA	CASSVGSTSQDTQYF	TGTGCCAGCAGCGTAGGGTCCACCAGTCAAGATACGCAGTATTTT
NA	TRBV10-3	TRBJ2-7	TRBD1	CAIRSGQAAYEQYF	TGTGCCATCAGGTCGGGACAGGCTGCCTACGAGCAGTACTTC